The 12 T cell receptor beta chains listed next were all sequenced from one sample in a study of T cell repertoires in cytomegalovirus infection. TCRdb passed the reads through MiXCR, listing each CDR3 protein once. The table lists 200,000 to 250,000 distinct CDR3 sequences, around two fifths of them singletons, with more than 50% in the top ten. Their target antigens are unknown. The sequencing here drew on CD8+ T cells from cultured PBMCs, taken from culture after CMV antigen stimulation. Every receptor here comes from a human donor in good health (CMV status not recorded). Some clones in this sample may be carry-over from other donors' samples.

The chain combines TRBV7-6 with TRBJ2-1, with D hard to call. This CDR3 has 14 amino acids. The V gene's germline CDR1 is SGHVS and CDR2 FNYEAQ. V was clipped by 0 bases and J by 5 bases, with 8 bases between them. The CDR3 nucleotides read TGTGCCAGCAGCTTAGCGGAGCCTAACAATGAGCAGTTCTTC. Translation gives CASSLAEPNNEQFF. The complete variable domain, with remaining parts taken from reference TRBV7-6 and TRBJ2-1, reads GAGVSQSPRYKVTKRGQDVALRCDPISGHVSLYWYRQALGQGPEFLTYFNYEAQQDKSGLPNDRFSAERPEGSISTLTIQRTEQRDSAMYRCASSLAEPNNEQFFGPGTRLTVL.

This rearrangement joins TRBV13 to TRBJ2-3; 12 bases fit TRBD2. Germline loops: CDR1 PRHDT, CDR2 FYEKMQ (reference sequence). J lost 4 bases, V lost 2 bases, and 4 bases had no gene match. This CDR3 spans 16 amino acids. CDR3 coding DNA: TGTGCCAGCAGCTTAAAGACTAGCGGGGGTGCAGATACGCAGTATTTT. Translating gives CASSLKTSGGADTQYF.

There are a few counts of this clonotype. The chain has TRBV7-9 and TRBJ1-1; D is possibly TRBD1 (5 bases). The V gene lost 5 bases and the J gene lost 0 bases, with 13 bases spanning the gap. The germline V gene encodes CDR1 SEHNR and CDR2 FQNEAQ (reference sequence). The CDR3 length is 15 residues. CDR3 in DNA: TGTGCCAGCAGCCGAGGGGCAACATTGAACACTGAAGCTTTCTTT. It translates to CASSRGATLNTEAFF.

This clonotype was observed a handful of times. CDR3 sequence (DNA): TGTGCCAACCTTAGGGAAGGCGAAGATGGAAACACCATATATTTT. Amino acid sequence: CANLREGEDGNTIYF. The rearrangement uses TRBV12-3 or TRBV12-4 and TRBJ1-3; D gene uncertain. The CDR3 is 15 amino acids. Trimming took off 10 bases at V and 3 bases at J, with 19 bases between the two ends.

V is TRBV11-2 and J is TRBJ1-1; D remains unclear. This CDR3 is built from 14 residues. Germline V gives CDR1 SGHAT, CDR2 FQNNGV. Between the trimmed V and J ends, which lost 2 bases and 3 bases, there was a span of 10 bases. CDR3 nucleotides: TGTGCCAGCAGCTTACGTTTCTTTGACACTGAAGCTTTCTTT. As protein: CASSLRFFDTEAFF.

This clonotype has ten or more counts. V is TRBV11-2 and J is TRBJ2-5, with a possible D match to TRBD2 (6 bases). Trimming removed 1 base at V and 1 base at J, with 10 bases between. Germline V CDR1 and CDR2: SGHAT, FQNNGV. The CDR3 runs to 15 residues. In DNA, the CDR3 is TGTGCCAGCAGCTTAGGGCTAGCGACCCAAGAGACCCAGTACTTC. Translating gives CASSLGLATQETQYF. Together with reference TRBV11-2 and TRBJ2-5, the CDR3 gives the full variable domain: EAGVAQSPRYKIIEKRQSVAFWCNPISGHATLYWYQQILGQGPKLLIQFQNNGVVDDSQLPKDRFSAERLKGVDSTLKIQPAKLEDSAVYLCASSLGLATQETQYFGPGTRLLVL.

This clonotype was found many times. This chain links TRBV7-2 with TRBJ1-2; maybe TRBD1 (6 bases). Trimming pared 5 bases from V and 2 bases from J, leaving 15 bases between. CDR3 size: 15 residues. CDR1 is SGHTA and CDR2 is FQGNSA in the germline V gene. This CDR3 reads CASSRDRTPNYGYTF. CDR3 bases: TGTGCCAGCAGCCGTGACAGGACCCCCAACTATGGCTACACCTTC.

V and J are TRBV7-9 and TRBJ2-5; D is possibly TRBD2 (5 bases). Trimming removed 5 bases from V and 5 bases from J, with 15 bases in between. Germline values: CDR1 SEHNR, CDR2 FQNEAQ (reference sequence). There are 14 residues in the CDR3. For the CDR3, the DNA is TGTGCCAGCAGCCGACCGGGAACAAAGGAGACCCAGTACTTC. Encoded protein: CASSRPGTKETQYF.

The chain couples TRBV29-1 to TRBJ1-2; D unclear. Germline V gene lookup returns CDR1 SQVTM and CDR2 ANQGSEA. This CDR3 comprises 14 residues. Trimming pared 1 base from V and 4 bases from J, leaving 13 bases between. This CDR3 reads CSVEAPTESYGYTF. The CDR3 DNA follows: TGCAGCGTTGAAGCCCCGACGGAATCCTATGGCTACACCTTC.

V is TRBV7-6 and J is TRBJ1-2; TRBD1 agrees at 10 bases. CDR1 is SGHVS, CDR2 FNYEAQ, per germline. This CDR3 spans 16 amino acids. The J segment lost 6 bases and the V segment lost 2 bases, leaving 9 bases of the junction unmatched. CDR3 sequence reads: CASSLPNNGTGDGYTF. DNA for the CDR3: TGTGCCAGCAGCTTACCGAACAACGGGACAGGGGATGGCTACACCTTC.

The chain links TRBV7-6 to TRBJ2-7; 11 positions agree with TRBD1. V shed 1 base and J 3 bases; nucleotides not matched to a gene: 5. The CDR3 extends over 16 amino acids. The germline CDR1 and CDR2 sequences are SGHVS and FNYEAQ. The chain's CDR3 is CASSLEGTGGNYEQYF. CDR3 nucleotides: TGTGCCAGCAGCTTAGAGGGGACAGGGGGAAACTACGAGCAGTACTTC.

This chain uses TRBV11-1 with TRBJ2-1; either TRBD1 or TRBD2 may supply D (5 bases each). CDR1 and CDR2 (germline): SGHAT, FQDESV (reference sequence). The CDR3 is made up of 16 amino acids. The V end lost 5 bases, the J end lost 4 bases, and 18 bases lay between the germline ends. This CDR3 is CASSPGGGEGYNEQFF. CDR3 nucleotides: TGTGCCAGCAGCCCGGGTGGGGGAGAGGGTTACAATGAGCAGTTCTTC.